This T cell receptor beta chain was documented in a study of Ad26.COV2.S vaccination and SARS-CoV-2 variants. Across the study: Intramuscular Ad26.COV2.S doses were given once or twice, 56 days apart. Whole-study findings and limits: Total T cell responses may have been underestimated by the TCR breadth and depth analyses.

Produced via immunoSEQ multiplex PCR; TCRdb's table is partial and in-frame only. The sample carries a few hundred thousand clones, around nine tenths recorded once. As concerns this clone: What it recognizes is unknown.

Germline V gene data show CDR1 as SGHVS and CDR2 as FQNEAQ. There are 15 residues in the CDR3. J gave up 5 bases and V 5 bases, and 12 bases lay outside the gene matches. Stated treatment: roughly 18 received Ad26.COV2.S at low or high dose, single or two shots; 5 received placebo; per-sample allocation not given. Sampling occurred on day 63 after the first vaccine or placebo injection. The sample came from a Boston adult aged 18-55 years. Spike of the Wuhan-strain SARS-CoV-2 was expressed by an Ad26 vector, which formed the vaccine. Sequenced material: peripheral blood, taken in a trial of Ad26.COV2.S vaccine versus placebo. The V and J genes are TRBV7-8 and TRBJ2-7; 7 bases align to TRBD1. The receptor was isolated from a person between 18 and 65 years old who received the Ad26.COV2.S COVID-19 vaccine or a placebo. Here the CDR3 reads CASSEGVTGVHEQYF. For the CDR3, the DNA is TGTGCCAGCAGCGAGGGGGTAACAGGGGTCCACGAGCAGTACTTC.